A selection of T cell receptor beta chains follows, all from one sample in a study of early T cells in non-severe SARS-CoV-2 infection. One entry per CDR3 protein, called by TCRdb with MiXCR from the 5' RACE reads. The table lists approximately 120,000 distinct CDR3 sequences, 15% of them singletons, with 21% in the top ten. The sample comprised whole blood. The receptors shown here come from an adult who was a healthcare worker with PCR-confirmed SARS-CoV-2 infection or an uninfected control (not recorded which). Both conserved end residues are part of each CDR3.

CDR3aa	v_gene	j_gene
CASSAPHGGGNEQFF	TRBV9	TRBJ2-1
CASSYSRSGTYNEQFF	TRBV6-2/TRBV6-3	TRBJ2-1
CASSQVSGGAGADTQYF	TRBV3-1	TRBJ2-3
CAISERVYGYTF	TRBV10-3	TRBJ1-2
CASSRGMALYGYTF	TRBV7-2	TRBJ1-2
CASSPGTEANYGYTF	TRBV18	TRBJ1-2
CSGDRAYEQYF	TRBV29-1	TRBJ2-7
CASRSTGMNTEAFF	TRBV6-1	TRBJ1-1
CASSLVGQGHGYTF	TRBV7-9	TRBJ1-2
CASSNLAGEETQYF	TRBV7-8	TRBJ2-5